One sample yielded the 13 T cell receptor beta chains listed below, sequenced in a study of T cells in narcolepsy. Here immunoSEQ multiplex PCR was the method, and the copy in TCRdb shows in-frame clones only, minus some. The table lists 25,000 to 35,000 clones, roughly 86% of them singletons, with 1% to 1.3% in the top ten. Sequencing input: CD45RA- memory CD4+ T cells from PBMCs. All receptors come from a human donor with narcolepsy.

This clone was found a few times. CDR3 in amino acids: CASSPIDWYTDTQYF. Written as DNA, the CDR3 is TGTGCCAGCAGCCCAATTGATTGGTACACAGATACGCAGTATTTT. The rearrangement joins TRBV9 to TRBJ2-3, with D uncertain. The CDR3 runs to 15 residues. The germline V gene has CDR1 SGDLS and CDR2 YYNGEE. Trimming shortened V by 4 bases and J by 2 bases, and 14 bases separated the two germline ends.

The chain has TRBV19 and TRBJ2-7; D is undetermined. This CDR3 is 14 amino acids long. Germline loops: CDR1 LNHDA, CDR2 SQIVND (reference sequence). The V gene lost 3 bases and the J gene lost 0 bases, with 9 bases spanning the gap. In DNA form, the CDR3 reads TGTGCCAGTAGTATGCAAGAGGACTCCTACGAGCAGTACTTC. It yields the protein CASSMQEDSYEQYF.

Written as DNA, the CDR3 is TGTGCCAGTAGGGGACAGGGCTTGGATACCGTCCTGACTTTC. Amino acids: CASRGQGLDTVLTF. The chain has TRBV19 and TRBJ2-6, with 9 bases matching TRBD1. In germline, CDR1 is LNHDA, CDR2 SQIVND (reference sequence). The CDR3 contains 14 residues. V lost 6 bases and J lost 12; bases outside the gene matches: 9.

CDR3 nucleotide sequence: TGTGCCAGCAGCTTCCTAGCGGGGGGGCCTCATGAGCAGTTCTTC. Protein: CASSFLAGGPHEQFF. This sequence joins TRBV7-2 and TRBJ2-1; the match to TRBD2 covers 12 bases. The junction had 5 bases not matched to a gene; V was cut back by 3 bases and J by 8 bases. CDR3 size: 15 residues. In germline, CDR1 is SGHTA, CDR2 FQGNSA.

The chain joins TRBV4-1 to TRBJ1-5, with TRBD1 identical over 9 bases. The CDR3 contains 17 residues. Germline loops: CDR1 MGHRA, CDR2 YSYEKL. J lost 3 bases, V lost 4 bases, and 10 bases had no gene match. This CDR3 is CASSRDAQGAFNQPQHF. The CDR3 nucleotides read TGCGCCAGCAGCCGAGACGCACAGGGGGCCTTCAATCAGCCCCAGCATTTT.

This clone showed up just a few times. V gene TRBV5-1 combines with J gene TRBJ2-2; the D gene could be TRBD1 or TRBD2 (5 bases each). V lost 3 bases, J lost 1 base, and 13 bases lay in between. Germline CDR1 reads SGHRS; CDR2 reads YFSETQ. This CDR3 contains 16 residues. CDR3 nucleotides: TGCGCCAGCAGCTACTCAAGTGGGGGGAACACCGGGGAGCTGTTTTTT. This encodes CASSYSSGGNTGELFF.

The chain uses TRBV7-2 and TRBJ2-2, with D possibly matching TRBD2 (6 bases). Germline CDR1 is SGHTA and CDR2 is FQGNSA. Trimming left V 5 bases short and J 5 bases short, with 9 bases between. This CDR3 is 13 amino acids long. The CDR3 DNA is TGTGCCAGCAGCCCAGGGAGGACCGGGGAGCTGTTTTTT. It is translated as CASSPGRTGELFF.

J is TRBJ2-2 and V is TRBV11-3; no firm D call. CDR1 is SGHNT, CDR2 YENEEA, per germline. This CDR3 spans 13 amino acids. The ends were cut back, 7 bases at V and 2 bases at J, with 8 bases in the middle. The CDR3 sequence is CASTATNTGELFF. As DNA, the CDR3 is TGTGCCAGCACGGCTACCAACACCGGGGAGCTGTTTTTT.

This chain uses TRBV6-5 with TRBJ1-4; TRBD1 might be the D (5 bases). V was shortened by 5 bases and J by 0 bases, with 10 bases between the two germline ends. Germline CDR1 and CDR2: MNHEY and SVGAGI. The CDR3 has 15 residues. CDR3 sequence: CASSTRQTTNEKLFF. As DNA, the CDR3 is TGTGCCAGCAGTACCCGACAGACAACTAATGAAAAACTGTTTTTT.

The J gene is TRBJ1-2, the V gene TRBV10-3; D remains ambiguous. This CDR3 has 12 amino acids. With 2 bases removed from V and 4 bases from J, the gap between germline ends came to 5 bases. From germline, CDR1 is ENHRY and CDR2 SYGVKD. CDR3 bases: TGTGCCATCAGTGAGCCAGGCTATGGCTACACCTTC. It yields the protein CAISEPGYGYTF.

The chain links TRBV5-4 to TRBJ1-6; D is undetermined. V was pared by 4 bases and J by 6 bases, with 11 bases between. There are 14 residues in the CDR3. The germline gives CDR1 SGHNT, CDR2 YYREEE (reference sequence). The CDR3 DNA reads TGTGCCAGCAGCCTCTTCGGATCTAATTCACCCCTCCACTTT. Translation: CASSLFGSNSPLHF.

The chain joins TRBV5-1 to TRBJ1-1; TRBD1 agrees at 8 bases. CDR1 is SGHRS, CDR2 YFSETQ, per germline. With V trimmed by 3 bases and J by 0 bases, 4 bases remained unmatched. The CDR3 spans 15 residues. CDR3 protein: CASSSRTGLNTEAFF. CDR3 nucleotides: TGCGCCAGCAGCTCCCGGACAGGGCTGAACACTGAAGCTTTCTTT.

V is TRBV6-5 and J is TRBJ1-1, with D unresolved. CDR3 length: 11 residues. Germline V gene sequence: CDR1 MNHEY, CDR2 SVGAGI. V lost 6 bases and J 4 bases, leaving 6 bases between the germline ends. CDR3 protein: CASRPGTEAFF. Written as DNA, the CDR3 is TGTGCCAGCAGACCTGGCACTGAAGCTTTCTTT.